The T cell receptor beta chain under discussion was sequenced for a study of post-analysis software for immune sequencing data. Across the whole study: Relapsing-remitting, secondary progressive and progressive-relapsing forms made up the multiple sclerosis disease courses.

This clonotype was counted between two and nine times. What it binds is not known. TCR beta libraries were prepared from cDNA with unique molecular identifiers. The yield from roughly 1 to 10 million T cells was approximately 500,000 cDNA molecules in total. TCRdb reanalysed the PCR reads using MiXCR and keeps one entry per CDR3 protein. This table has roughly 870,000 distinct CDR3 sequences, approximately 57% appearing once. General study points: Among multiple sclerosis patients, normalized Chao1 diversity was significantly below that of controls. TRBV5-6, TRBV5-1 and TRBV20-1 belonged to a set of a handful of TRBV segments that were more frequent in patients than controls.

The CDR3 spans 13 residues. Trimming stripped 3 bases from V and 5 bases from J, with 12 bases between. From germline, CDR1 is DFQATT and CDR2 SNEGSKA (reference sequence). The V gene is TRBV20-1, the J gene TRBJ2-3; D is uncertain. The TCR originated in a girl aged 10 to 17 with multiple sclerosis. Sequencing was carried out using blood. This CDR3 reads CSARVQNRDTQYF. The DNA for the CDR3 is TGCAGTGCTAGGGTCCAGAACCGAGATACGCAGTATTTT.